This TCR beta chain was observed in a study of Ad26.COV2.S vaccination and SARS-CoV-2 variants. Study overall: In the study, Ad26.COV2.S was injected intramuscularly once, or twice 56 days apart.

Clones were read by immunoSEQ multiplex PCR, and TCRdb kept only the in-frame ones, dropping some. The table records about 330,000 clones, roughly 90% of them present only once. Treatment denoted: around 19 received Ad26.COV2.S at low or high dose, single or two shots; several received placebo; per-sample allocation not given. Collection of the samples took place on day 63 after the first injection of vaccine or placebo. Recruitment in Boston yielded a donor of adult age, 18-55 years. The CDR3 sequence is 14 residues long. Trimming left V 6 bases short and J 1 base short, with 12 bases between. The germline V gene has CDR1 SGHTA and CDR2 FQGNSA.

The TCR sequence derives from a person between 18 and 59 years old who received the Ad26.COV2.S COVID-19 vaccine or a placebo. The material sequenced was peripheral blood, taken in a trial of Ad26.COV2.S vaccine versus placebo. The chain carries TRBV7-2 and TRBJ2-5; D call uncertain. The chain's CDR3 is CASSPDWPQETQYF. In DNA, the CDR3 is TGTGCCAGCAGTCCTGACTGGCCCCAAGAGACCCAGTACTTC.